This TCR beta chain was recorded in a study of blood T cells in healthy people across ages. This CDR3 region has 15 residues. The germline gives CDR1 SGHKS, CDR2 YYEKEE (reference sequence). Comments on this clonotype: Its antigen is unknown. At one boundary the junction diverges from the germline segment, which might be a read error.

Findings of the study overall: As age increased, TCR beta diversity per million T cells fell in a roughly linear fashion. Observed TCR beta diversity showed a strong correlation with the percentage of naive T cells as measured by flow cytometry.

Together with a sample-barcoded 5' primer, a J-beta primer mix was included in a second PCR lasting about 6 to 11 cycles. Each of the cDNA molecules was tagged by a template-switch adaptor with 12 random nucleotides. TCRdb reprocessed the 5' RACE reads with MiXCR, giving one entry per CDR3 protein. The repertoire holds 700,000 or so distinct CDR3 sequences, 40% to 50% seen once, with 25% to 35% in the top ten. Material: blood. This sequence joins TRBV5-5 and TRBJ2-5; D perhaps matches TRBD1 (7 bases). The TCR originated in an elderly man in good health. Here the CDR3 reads CVSSFSRGRQETQYF. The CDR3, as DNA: TGTGTCAGCAGCTTTTCCAGGGGGAGGCAAGAGACCCAGTACTTC.